These 8 T cell receptor beta chains were sequenced from one sample in a study of T cells in Graves' hyperthyroidism and ophthalmopathy. The TCR beta CDR3 regions underwent amplification using RNA transcripts as the source. Initially, a first-round RT-PCR of the TCR CDR3 employed the HTBI primer set. TCRdb processed the multiplex PCR reads anew with MiXCR; each CDR3 protein has one entry. In the table there are about 700,000 distinct CDR3 sequences, 40% to 55% of which are singletons. The source material was peripheral blood or thyroid tissue (not recorded which). These receptors all come from an adult man with Graves' disease, either hyperthyroidism or ophthalmopathy (not recorded which).

This chain uses TRBV7-8 with TRBJ2-3; D unresolved. The CDR3 length is 12 residues. V was pared by 5 bases and J by 4 bases, with 7 bases between. CDR1 is SGHVS and CDR2 is FQNEAQ in the germline V gene. The CDR3 protein is CASSVEADTQYF. CDR3 DNA: TGTGCCAGCAGCGTAGAGGCAGATACGCAGTATTTT. The full variable domain, with the rest looked up from reference TRBV7-8 and TRBJ2-3, is GAGVSQSPRYKVAKRGQDVALRCDPISGHVSLFWYQQALGQGPEFLTYFQNEAQLDKSGLPSDRFFAERPEGSVSTLKIQRTQQEDSAVYLCASSVEADTQYFGPGTRLTVL.

This rearrangement joins TRBV5-5 to TRBJ1-1; 10 bases match TRBD1. Germline trimming cut 4 bases from V and 6 bases from J; bases unmatched to any gene: 6. The CDR3 consists of 14 residues. CDR1 is SGHKS, CDR2 YYEKEE, per germline (reference sequence). The CDR3 region is CASSHPGTGAEAFF. The DNA of the CDR3 is TGTGCCAGCAGCCACCCCGGGACAGGGGCTGAAGCTTTCTTT.

The chain links TRBV10-2 to TRBJ1-4; 10 positions agree with TRBD1. Germline-derived CDR1 and CDR2 are WSHSY and SAAADI. This CDR3 is 15 amino acids long. Trimming took 7 bases from V and 5 from J; bases not matched to a gene: 7. CDR3 nucleotide sequence: TGCGCCAGCATGGACAGGGGGATGACGAATGAAAAACTGTTTTTT. This translates into CASMDRGMTNEKLFF.

V usage is TRBV29-1 and J usage is TRBJ1-1, with 8 bases matching TRBD1. Germline CDR1 is SQVTM and CDR2 is ANQGSEA. V lost 8 bases to trimming and J lost 5 bases; unmatched junction nucleotides: 10. The CDR3 length is 13 residues. The CDR3 coding sequence is TGCAGCTTACTACATGGACAGGGTACTGAAGCTTTCTTT. This encodes CSLLHGQGTEAFF.

This chain's CDR3 is CATSRVYGELFF. For the CDR3, the DNA is TGTGCCACCAGCAGGGTATACGGGGAGCTGTTTTTT. The chain combines TRBV15 with TRBJ2-2; D not certain. Germline CDR1 is LNHNV and CDR2 is YYDKDF (reference sequence). This CDR3 region has 12 residues. The V end lost 3 bases, the J end lost 7 bases, and 6 bases lay between the germline ends.

Only a few counts were recorded for this clonotype. V usage is TRBV20-1 and J usage is TRBJ2-2; tentative D call: TRBD2 (6 bases). Germline V gene lookup returns CDR1 DFQATT and CDR2 SNEGSKA (reference sequence). The CDR3 is made up of 12 amino acids. Between the trimmed V and J ends, which lost 1 base and 7 bases, there was a span of 7 bases. The CDR3 region has the DNA TGCAGTGCTAGAGTAGCGGTCGGGGAGCTGTTTTTT. It yields the protein CSARVAVGELFF.

The chain carries TRBV24-1 and TRBJ1-6, with D maybe TRBD1 (5 bases). There are 12 residues in the CDR3. Germline V CDR1 and CDR2: KGHDR, SFDVKD. The V gene lost 2 bases and the J gene lost 14 bases, with 9 bases spanning the gap. The CDR3 nucleotides read TGTGCCACCAGTGATTGGGGACGGACCCTCCACTTT. It encodes CATSDWGRTLHF.

The genes are TRBV2 and TRBJ1-2; TRBD1 matches at 10 bases. The CDR3 extends over 12 amino acids. The V gene's germline CDR1 is SNHLY and CDR2 FYNNEI. The V and J ends lost 9 bases and 7 bases, in that order; junction bases with no gene match: 5. The CDR3 DNA follows: TGTGCCAGACTTCGGACAGGGGGTGGCTACACCTTC. Translation gives CARLRTGGGYTF.